Included here is one TCR beta chain sequence, with context. The sample originates from a study of cytomegalovirus exposure and HLA in healthy donors. Researchers ran the PCR with 60 Vbeta and 13 Jbeta primers. In the original workflow: An analysis that came later counted around 80 million unique TCR beta chains, 10 million to 11 million shared. Here immunoSEQ multiplex PCR was the method, and the copy in TCRdb shows in-frame clones only, minus some. The D gene and trimming were derived from the DNA, and the V and J assignments and clone size from that table. The profile shows 150,000 to 200,000 clones, 80% to 90% of them singletons. The specimen was PBMCs. This clonotype was obtained from a man younger than 35 in good health and CMV-seropositive.

CDR3 in amino acids: CATTPSPYNEQFF. Here the CDR3 DNA reads TGTGCCACTACTCCTTCCCCCTACAATGAGCAGTTCTTC. V is TRBV18 and J is TRBJ2-1; no definite D call. This CDR3 spans 13 amino acids. Germline CDR1 reads KGHSH; CDR2 reads LQKENI. Trimming took 10 bases from V and 2 from J, leaving 12 bases between them.